The next 24 T cell receptor beta chains were all read from a single sample in a study of blood T cell repertoires in COVID-19. Using immunoSEQ multiplex PCR, the repertoire was profiled, and TCRdb retains in-frame clones only, with some absent. The sample shows under 200,000 clones, 84% of them seen only once. Sequencing used peripheral blood. The receptors originated from a human donor with acute or convalescent COVID-19. The donor label of this sample is uncertain.

This chain joins TRBV27 and TRBJ2-1; a possible D gene is TRBD2 (6 bases). The germline V gene encodes CDR1 MNHEY and CDR2 SMNVEV (reference sequence). V dropped 0 bases and J dropped 10 bases, with 7 bases sitting between them. The CDR3 runs 12 residues. The CDR3 DNA sequence: TGTGCCAGCAGTTTATCTGGGAGGGAGCAGTTCTTC. Translating gives CASSLSGREQFF.

This clone has only a few counts. The chain joins TRBV19 to TRBJ1-5; the match to TRBD1 covers 7 bases. This CDR3 has 13 residues. Trimming at V came to 6 bases and at J to 6 bases, leaving 5 bases not matched to a gene. Germline CDR1 and CDR2: LNHDA and SQIVND (reference sequence). Here the CDR3 reads CASRDRAGQPQHF. CDR3 sequence (DNA): TGTGCCAGTAGAGACAGGGCGGGTCAGCCCCAGCATTTT.

A word on this clone: Other DNA sequences from this sample encode an identical CDR3 as well. The chain has TRBV3-1 (or the pseudogene TRBV3-2) and TRBJ2-2; 7 bases are shared with TRBD2. This CDR3 region has 15 residues. V shed 7 bases and J 3 bases; nucleotides not matched to a gene: 8. Per germline, CDR1 LGHDT and CDR2 YNNKEL (reference sequence). The chain's CDR3 is CASMGLAGDTGELFF. The CDR3 nucleotides read TGTGCCAGCATGGGATTAGCGGGCGACACCGGGGAGCTGTTTTTT.

The rearrangement joins TRBV9 to TRBJ1-4, with D unresolved. CDR1 and CDR2 from the germline V gene are SGDLS and YYNGEE. Trimming took off 0 bases at V and 5 bases at J, with 14 bases between the two ends. The CDR3 is made up of 16 amino acids. The CDR3 reads CASSVGGSLRNEKLFF. In DNA, the CDR3 is TGTGCCAGCAGCGTAGGAGGCAGTCTGAGGAATGAAAAACTGTTTTTT.

Here the CDR3 DNA reads TGTGCCAGCAGATTGGAGATGAGCTCCTACGAGCAGTACTTC. Translating it yields CASRLEMSSYEQYF. The V and J genes are TRBV6-5 and TRBJ2-7; D ambiguous. V lost 6 bases, J lost 0 bases, and 12 bases lay in between. This CDR3 region has 14 residues. Germline CDR1 MNHEY, CDR2 SVGAGI.

V gene TRBV10-2 combines with J gene TRBJ1-2; unclear D gene. This CDR3 region has 15 residues. The V gene's germline CDR1 is WSHSY and CDR2 SAAADI. V lost 0 bases, J lost 4 bases, and 12 bases lay in between. The DNA for the CDR3 is TGCGCCAGCAGTGAGTCCCTAACAGTGGGCTATGGCTACACCTTC. Translation: CASSESLTVGYGYTF.

The chain uses TRBV5-6 and TRBJ2-1, with TRBD1 identical over 8 bases. Germline CDR1 is SGHDT and CDR2 is YYEEEE. J gave up 3 bases and V 2 bases, and 4 bases lay outside the gene matches. The CDR3 is 15 amino acids. CDR3 loop: CASSFSGTGYNEQFF. The CDR3 DNA is TGTGCCAGCAGCTTTTCCGGGACAGGCTACAATGAGCAGTTCTTC. Full variable domain (rest looked up from reference TRBV5-6 and TRBJ2-1): DAGVTQSPTHLIKTRGQQVTLRCSPKSGHDTVSWYQQALGQGPQFIFQYYEEEERQRGNFPDRFSGHQFPNYSSELNVNALLLGDSALYLCASSFSGTGYNEQFFGPGTRLTVL.

This chain joins TRBV7-3 and TRBJ2-7; the match to TRBD2 covers 8 bases. Germline CDR1 SGHTA, CDR2 FQGTGA. V lost 3 bases and J lost 7; bases outside the gene matches: 8. The CDR3 length is 14 residues. For the CDR3, the DNA is TGTGCCAGCAGCTTTTCAAGGACTAGCAGGGAGCAGTACTTC. This codes for CASSFSRTSREQYF.

The CDR3 sequence: CAWSAGTPGGTEAFF. CDR3 in DNA: TGTGCCTGGAGTGCCGGGACACCCGGAGGCACTGAAGCTTTCTTT. The chain links TRBV30 to TRBJ1-1; D may be TRBD1 (6 bases). The germline V gene encodes CDR1 GTSNPN and CDR2 SVGIG (reference sequence). V dropped 1 base and J dropped 4 bases, with 16 bases sitting between them. The CDR3 consists of 15 residues.

This rearrangement joins TRBV10-3 to TRBJ2-2, with TRBD1 matching over 8 bases. Trimming took 3 bases from V and 1 from J; bases not matched to a gene: 13. Germline CDR1 is ENHRY and CDR2 is SYGVKD. The CDR3 has 19 amino acids. CDR3 sequence reads: CAISEIIGQGNKNTGELFF. CDR3 DNA: TGTGCCATCAGTGAAATAATAGGACAGGGAAATAAGAACACCGGGGAGCTGTTTTTT.

The chain links TRBV2 to TRBJ2-3; the D gene is possibly TRBD1 (5 bases). This CDR3 region has 16 residues. Trimming removed 7 bases from V and 5 bases from J, with 22 bases in between. The germline V gene encodes CDR1 SNHLY and CDR2 FYNNEI. Here the CDR3 reads CASTRRPAGSKDTQYF. The CDR3 nucleotides read TGTGCCAGCACTCGGCGGCCGGCAGGGTCGAAAGATACGCAGTATTTT.

The chain uses TRBV5-1 and TRBJ1-1; perhaps TRBD1 as D (6 bases). Germline loops: CDR1 SGHRS, CDR2 YFSETQ. This CDR3 spans 14 amino acids. V was shortened by 3 bases and J by 0 bases, with 9 bases between the two germline ends. The CDR3 bases are TGCGCCAGCAGCTCGACAGGCGTGAACACTGAAGCTTTCTTT. Its translation is CASSSTGVNTEAFF.

This clone has just one count. This chain connects TRBV5-1 to TRBJ2-7; 9 bases align to TRBD1. The CDR3 has 14 residues. Germline trimming cut 4 bases from V and 7 bases from J; bases unmatched to any gene: 9. Germline V gene sequence: CDR1 SGHRS, CDR2 YFSETQ. The CDR3 DNA reads as TGCGCCAGCAGCCCTCGACAGGGGGTGGGAGAGCAGTACTTC. It translates to CASSPRQGVGEQYF.

The chain joins TRBV11-2 to TRBJ1-2; TRBD1 matches at 9 bases. The CDR3 has 15 amino acids. V lost 5 bases and J lost 6; bases outside the gene matches: 10. CDR1 is SGHAT, CDR2 FQNNGV, per germline. The chain's CDR3 is CASSPDRGNVDGYTF. The CDR3 DNA follows: TGTGCCAGCAGCCCTGACAGGGGGAACGTGGATGGCTACACCTTC.

CDR3 loop: CASSENGDRSAQPQHF. CDR3 coding DNA: TGCGCCAGCAGTGAGAACGGGGACAGGTCAGCCCAGCCCCAGCATTTT. The rearrangement joins TRBV10-2 to TRBJ1-5; 8 bases map to TRBD1. Germline V gene data show CDR1 as WSHSY and CDR2 as SAAADI. The CDR3 runs to 16 residues. Germline trimming cut 2 bases from V and 7 bases from J; bases unmatched to any gene: 10.

The rearrangement links TRBV6-2 or TRBV6-3 to TRBJ1-3; D remains ambiguous. V lost 2 bases and J 0 bases, leaving 17 bases between the germline ends. Germline assignment: CDR1 MNHEY and CDR2 SVGEGT. The CDR3 has 18 amino acids. This chain's CDR3 is CASSYTTRQYDSGNTIYF. CDR3 nucleotides: TGTGCCAGCAGTTACACGACGAGGCAGTACGACTCTGGAAACACCATATATTTT.

The rearrangement joins TRBV2 to TRBJ1-1; a possible D gene is TRBD1 (6 bases). The germline V and J ends were trimmed by 7 bases and 5 bases, with 14 bases remaining between them. The CDR3 has 13 amino acids. The germline CDR1 and CDR2 sequences are SNHLY and FYNNEI. The CDR3 is CASTPIRGTEAFF. In nucleotides, the CDR3 is TGTGCCAGCACCCCCATTAGGGGGACTGAAGCTTTCTTT.

This rearrangement joins TRBV24-1 to TRBJ2-1; 11 nucleotides align to TRBD2. CDR1 and CDR2 (germline): KGHDR, SFDVKD. The CDR3 covers 16 residues. With 3 bases clipped from V and 7 bases from J, the junction kept 7 bases outside the gene matches. CDR3 amino acids: CATSDGLASGGNEQFF. CDR3 nucleotides: TGTGCCACCAGTGATGGCCTGGCTAGCGGGGGGAATGAGCAGTTCTTC.

J is TRBJ2-7 and V is TRBV11-2; no definite D call. V dropped 5 bases and J dropped 4 bases, with 12 bases sitting between them. Germline CDR1 SGHAT, CDR2 FQNNGV. This CDR3 region has 13 residues. Written as DNA, the CDR3 is TGTGCCAGCAGCGTCGGCCGAGGATACGAGCAGTACTTC. Translation: CASSVGRGYEQYF.

The chain couples TRBV27 to TRBJ1-6, with TRBD1 matching over 7 bases. Looked up from germline, CDR1 is MNHEY and CDR2 is SMNVEV (reference sequence). V dropped 5 bases and J dropped 9; count of bases not matched to a gene: 16. CDR3 length: 17 residues. The CDR3 nucleotides read TGTGCCAGCAGTCCGAACCCGACAGGGTCCTCTCGTTCACCCCTCCACTTT. Amino acid sequence: CASSPNPTGSSRSPLHF.

This chain joins TRBV3-1 (or the pseudogene TRBV3-2) and TRBJ2-5; TRBD2 agrees at 14 bases. Losses at the gene ends were 4 bases for V and 2 bases for J; bases not matched to a gene: 0. The CDR3 has 15 amino acids. Germline loops: CDR1 LGHDT, CDR2 YNNKEL (reference sequence). The CDR3 DNA reads TGTGCCAGCAGCCGACTAGCGGGAGGGCAAGAGACCCAGTACTTC. Its protein product is CASSRLAGGQETQYF.

The V gene is TRBV6-1, the J gene TRBJ1-4, with a possible D match to TRBD1 (5 bases). Germline values: CDR1 MNHNS, CDR2 SASEGT. The CDR3 runs 15 residues. The V end was cut by 3 bases, the J end by 10 bases, with 18 bases between. CDR3 sequence: CASSDWGVIWGKLFF. The CDR3 DNA is TGTGCCAGCAGTGATTGGGGGGTTATCTGGGGAAAACTGTTTTTT.

The chain has TRBV7-8 and TRBJ1-5; TRBD1 matches at 7 bases. Trimming cost V 5 bases and J 6 bases; bases outside gene matches: 10. The CDR3 runs 15 residues. CDR1 is SGHVS, CDR2 FQNEAQ, per germline. The CDR3 protein is CASSLLQGPSQPQHF. In DNA form, the CDR3 reads TGTGCCAGCAGCCTACTACAGGGGCCAAGTCAGCCCCAGCATTTT.

The chain has TRBV5-6 and TRBJ1-6; a possible D gene is TRBD1 (5 bases). CDR3 length: 14 amino acids. Germline V gene sequence: CDR1 SGHDT, CDR2 YYEEEE. Trimming took 4 bases from V and 4 from J, leaving 9 bases between them. Here the CDR3 DNA reads TGTGCCAGCAGCGTGACAGAGTATAATTCACCCCTCCACTTT. Amino acids: CASSVTEYNSPLHF.